This T cell receptor beta chain comes out of a study of breast tumors, draining lymph nodes, adjacent tissues. Study-wide findings and caveats: Tumor TCR diversity was below lymph nodes but above nontumor tissue. Compared with basal-like, luminal-like tumors shared significantly more repertoire with nontumor tissue. Data only fit, rather than demonstrated, lymph node origin of most tumor T cells.

Axillary draining lymph nodes of breast cancer patients supplied the node samples. TCRdb re-derived calls from the multiplex PCR reads in MiXCR, one entry per CDR3 protein. The sample lists about 230,000 distinct CDR3 sequences, less than 40% seen once, with about 1.4% in the top ten. This clonotype was seen repeatedly, ten times or more. Its antigen is not known. The CDR3 extends over 16 amino acids. Germline-derived CDR1 and CDR2 are SGHRS and YFSETQ. Trimming took 4 bases from V and 2 from J; bases not matched to a gene: 9. This sequence originates from a female donor with breast cancer. Some clones in this sample may be carry-over from other donors' samples. This chain uses TRBV5-1 with TRBJ2-3; 8 positions match TRBD1. The specimen sequenced was axillary lymph node tissue. The CDR3, as DNA: TGCGCCAGCAGCGGGGGACAGGAAACCTTCACAGATACGCAGTATTTT. It codes for CASSGGQETFTDTQYF.